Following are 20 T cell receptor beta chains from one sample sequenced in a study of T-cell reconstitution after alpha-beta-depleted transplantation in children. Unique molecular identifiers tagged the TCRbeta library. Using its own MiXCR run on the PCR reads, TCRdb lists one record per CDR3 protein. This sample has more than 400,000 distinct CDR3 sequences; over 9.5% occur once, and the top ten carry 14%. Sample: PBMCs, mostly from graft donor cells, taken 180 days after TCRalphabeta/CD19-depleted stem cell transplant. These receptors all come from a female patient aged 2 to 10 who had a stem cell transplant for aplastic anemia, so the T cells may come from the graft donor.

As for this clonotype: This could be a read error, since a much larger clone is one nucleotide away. CDR3 nucleotides: TGCAGTGCTAATGTGGGTCTCAGCACAGATACGCAGTATTTT. Encoded protein: CSANVGLSTDTQYF. This chain uses TRBV20-1 with TRBJ2-3; D not certain. With 4 bases removed from V and 0 bases from J, the gap between germline ends came to 11 bases. The CDR3 contains 14 residues. Germline CDR1 and CDR2: DFQATT and SNEGSKA (reference sequence).

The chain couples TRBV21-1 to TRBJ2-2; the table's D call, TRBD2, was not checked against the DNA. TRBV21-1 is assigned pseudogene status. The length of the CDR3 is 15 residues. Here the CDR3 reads CASRAGGANTGELFF. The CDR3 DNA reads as TGTGCCAGCAGGGCGGGGGGGGCGAACACCGGGGAGCTGTTTTTT.

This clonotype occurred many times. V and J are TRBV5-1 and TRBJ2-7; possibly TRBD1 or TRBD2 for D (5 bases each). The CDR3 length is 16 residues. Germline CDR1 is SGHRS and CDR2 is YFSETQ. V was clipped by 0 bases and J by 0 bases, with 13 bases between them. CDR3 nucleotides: TGCGCCAGCAGCTTGGACGCCGGGACGGCCTCCTACGAGCAGTACTTC. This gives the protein CASSLDAGTASYEQYF. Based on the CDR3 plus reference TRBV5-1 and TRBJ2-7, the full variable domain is KAGVTQTPRYLIKTRGQQVTLSCSPISGHRSVSWYQQTPGQGLQFLFEYFSETQRNKGNFPGRFSGRQFSNSRSEMNVSTLELGDSALYLCASSLDAGTASYEQYFGPGTRLTVT.

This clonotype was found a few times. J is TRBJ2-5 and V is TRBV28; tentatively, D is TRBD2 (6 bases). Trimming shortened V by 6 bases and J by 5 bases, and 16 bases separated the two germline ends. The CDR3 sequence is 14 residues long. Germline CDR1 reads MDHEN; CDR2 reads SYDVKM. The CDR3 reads CASRGGGLVETQYF. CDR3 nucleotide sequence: TGTGCCAGCAGGGGGGGAGGCCTAGTGGAGACCCAGTACTTC.

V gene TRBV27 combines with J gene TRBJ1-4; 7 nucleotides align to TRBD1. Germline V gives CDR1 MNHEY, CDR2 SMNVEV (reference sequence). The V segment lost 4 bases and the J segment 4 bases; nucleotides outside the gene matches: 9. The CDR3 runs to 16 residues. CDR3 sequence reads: CASSSAGGPRNEKLFF. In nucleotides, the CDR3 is TGTGCCAGCAGTTCGGCAGGGGGTCCGCGTAATGAAAAACTGTTTTTT.

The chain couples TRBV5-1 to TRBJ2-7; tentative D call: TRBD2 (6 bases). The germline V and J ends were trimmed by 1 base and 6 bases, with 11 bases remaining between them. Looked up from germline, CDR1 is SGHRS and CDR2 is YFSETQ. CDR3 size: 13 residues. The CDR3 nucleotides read TGCGCCAGCAGCTTGCTCAGGGACTTCGAGCAGTACTTC. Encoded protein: CASSLLRDFEQYF.

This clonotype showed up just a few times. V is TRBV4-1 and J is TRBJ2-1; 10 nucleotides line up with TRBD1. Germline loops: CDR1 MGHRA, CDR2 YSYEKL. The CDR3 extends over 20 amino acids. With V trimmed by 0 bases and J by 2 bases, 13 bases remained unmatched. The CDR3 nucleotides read TGCGCCAGCAGCCAAGATATGGGGACAGGGGTCATAGCGGCCTACAATGAGCAGTTCTTC. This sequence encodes CASSQDMGTGVIAAYNEQFF.

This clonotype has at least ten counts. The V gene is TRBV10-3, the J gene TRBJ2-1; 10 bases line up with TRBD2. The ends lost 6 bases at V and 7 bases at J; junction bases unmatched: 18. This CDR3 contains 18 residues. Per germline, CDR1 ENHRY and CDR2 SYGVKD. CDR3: CAIRKTGRIGLAANEQFF. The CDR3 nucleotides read TGTGCCATCAGAAAGACAGGGAGAATCGGACTAGCGGCTAATGAGCAGTTCTTC.

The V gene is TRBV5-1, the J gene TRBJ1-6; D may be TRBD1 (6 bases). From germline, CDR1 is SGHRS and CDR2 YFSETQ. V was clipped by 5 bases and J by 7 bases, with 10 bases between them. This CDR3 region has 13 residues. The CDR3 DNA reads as TGCGCCAGCAGGGACAGCGAGAATTCACCCCTCCACTTT. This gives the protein CASRDSENSPLHF.

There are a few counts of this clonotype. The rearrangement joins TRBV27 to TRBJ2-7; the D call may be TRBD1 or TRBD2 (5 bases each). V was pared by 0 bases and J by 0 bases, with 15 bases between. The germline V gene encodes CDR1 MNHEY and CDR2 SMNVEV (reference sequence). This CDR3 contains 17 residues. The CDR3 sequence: CASSLSPPGTSSYEQYF. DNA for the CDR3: TGTGCCAGCAGTTTATCGCCTCCTGGGACCAGCTCCTACGAGCAGTACTTC.

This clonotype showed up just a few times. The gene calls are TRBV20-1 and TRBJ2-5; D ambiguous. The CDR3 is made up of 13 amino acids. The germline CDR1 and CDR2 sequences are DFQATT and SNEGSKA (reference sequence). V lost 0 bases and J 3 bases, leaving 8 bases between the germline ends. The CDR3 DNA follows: TGCAGTGCTAGAGAAGCCAGCGAAGAGACCCAGTACTTC. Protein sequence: CSAREASEETQYF.

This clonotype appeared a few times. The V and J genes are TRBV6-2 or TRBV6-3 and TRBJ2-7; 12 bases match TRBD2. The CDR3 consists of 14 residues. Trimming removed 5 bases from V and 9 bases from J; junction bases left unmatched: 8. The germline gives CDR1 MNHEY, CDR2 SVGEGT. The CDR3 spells CASSATSGSWGQYV. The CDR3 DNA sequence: TGTGCCAGCAGTGCGACTAGCGGGAGTTGGGGGCAGTACGTC.

The CDR3 is CASSPELAGGNNEQFF. The CDR3 DNA sequence: TGCGCCAGCAGCCCAGAACTAGCGGGAGGCAATAATGAGCAGTTCTTC. The V and J genes are TRBV4-1 and TRBJ2-1; 12 bases are a match to TRBD2. Looked up from germline, CDR1 is MGHRA and CDR2 is YSYEKL. This CDR3 contains 16 residues. V was pared by 4 bases and J by 7 bases, with 8 bases of the junction left unmatched.

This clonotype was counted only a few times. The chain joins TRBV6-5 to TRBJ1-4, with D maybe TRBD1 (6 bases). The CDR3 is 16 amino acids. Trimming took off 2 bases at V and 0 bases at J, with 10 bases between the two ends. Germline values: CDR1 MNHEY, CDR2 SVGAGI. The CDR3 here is CASSYRTVATNEKLFF. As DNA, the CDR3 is TGTGCCAGCAGTTACAGGACAGTTGCAACTAATGAAAAACTGTTTTTT.

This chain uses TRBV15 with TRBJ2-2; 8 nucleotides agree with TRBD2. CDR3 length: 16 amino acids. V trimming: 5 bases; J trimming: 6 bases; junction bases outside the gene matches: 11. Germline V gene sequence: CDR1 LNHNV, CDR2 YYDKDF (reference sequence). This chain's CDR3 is CATSLRERESPGELFF. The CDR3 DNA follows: TGTGCCACCAGCCTCCGTGAGCGGGAGTCACCCGGGGAGCTGTTTTTT.

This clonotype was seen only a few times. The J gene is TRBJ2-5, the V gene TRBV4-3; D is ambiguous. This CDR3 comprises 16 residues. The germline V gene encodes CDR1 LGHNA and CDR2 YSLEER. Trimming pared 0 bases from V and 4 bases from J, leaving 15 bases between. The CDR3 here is CASSQDLGPGGETQYF. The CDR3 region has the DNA TGCGCCAGCAGCCAAGATCTAGGTCCCGGCGGAGAGACCCAGTACTTC.

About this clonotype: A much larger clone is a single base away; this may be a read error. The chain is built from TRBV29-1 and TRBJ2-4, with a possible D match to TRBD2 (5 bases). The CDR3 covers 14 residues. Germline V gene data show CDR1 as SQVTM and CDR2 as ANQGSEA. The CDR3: CSVAGPLAKNIEYF. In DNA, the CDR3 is TGCAGCGTTGCCGGACCCCTAGCCAAAAACATTGAGTACTTC.

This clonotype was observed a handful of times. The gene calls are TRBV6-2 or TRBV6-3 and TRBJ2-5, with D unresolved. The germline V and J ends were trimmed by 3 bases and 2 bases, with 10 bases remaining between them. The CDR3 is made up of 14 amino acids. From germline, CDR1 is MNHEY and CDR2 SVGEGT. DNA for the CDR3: TGTGCCAGCAGTTATTCCGCCAGACAAGAGACCCAGTACTTC. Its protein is CASSYSARQETQYF.

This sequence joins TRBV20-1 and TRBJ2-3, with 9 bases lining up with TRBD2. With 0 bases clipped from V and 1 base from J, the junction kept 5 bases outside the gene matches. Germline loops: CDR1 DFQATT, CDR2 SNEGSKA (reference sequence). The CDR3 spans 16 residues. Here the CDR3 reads CSARDPLAGGTDTQYF. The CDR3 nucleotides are TGCAGTGCTAGAGACCCCTTAGCGGGAGGCACAGATACGCAGTATTTT.

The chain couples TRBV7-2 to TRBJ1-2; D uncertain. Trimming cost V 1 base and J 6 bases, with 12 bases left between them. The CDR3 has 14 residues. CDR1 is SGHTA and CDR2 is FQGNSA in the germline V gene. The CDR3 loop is CASSLGASVDGYTF. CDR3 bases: TGTGCCAGCAGCTTAGGGGCCTCCGTGGATGGCTACACCTTC.